This is a list of T cell receptor beta chains from one sample in a study of blood T cell repertoires in COVID-19. Sequencing used immunoSEQ multiplex PCR; TCRdb keeps in-frame clones, though not all of them. The table lists under 140,000 clones, around nine tenths of them singletons. The sequencing sample was made of peripheral blood. Receptors originate from a woman aged 45-59 years with acute or convalescent COVID-19. Both conserved end residues are part of each CDR3. The D gene is left open where the match is weak. Some rows mark clone size as missing; the rest say once, few, many or name a class of expanded clone.

j_gene	d_gene	abundance	v_gene	CDR3nt	CDR3aa
TRBJ2-7	.	.	TRBV2	TGTGCCAGCAGGGCCGCAGGGGGGGCGGGGGGCTACGAGCAGTACTTC	CASRAAGGAGGYEQYF
TRBJ1-2	.	.	TRBV5-1	TGCGCCAGCAGCTTCAATGGCAGGGCTCTTGATGGCTACACCTTC	CASSFNGRALDGYTF
TRBJ2-3	.	.	TRBV18	TGTGCCAGCTCACCCAGGGAAGGAACAGATACGCAGTATTTT	CASSPREGTDTQYF
TRBJ2-2	.	few	TRBV4-1	TGCGCCAGCAGCCAAGATCGAGCCGCGAACACCGGGGAGCTGTTTTTT	CASSQDRAANTGELFF
TRBJ2-3	TRBD2	.	TRBV28	TGTGCCAGCAGTGTACAAAGCGGGAGAAGCACAGATACGCAGTATTTT	CASSVQSGRSTDTQYF
TRBJ1-5	.	.	TRBV6-6	TGTGCCAGCAGTCCCTCGGCCCAGGGGAGCAATCAGCCCCAGCATTTT	CASSPSAQGSNQPQHF
TRBJ2-2	.	.	TRBV29-1	TGCAGCGTTCGAAGAGGGGGTACCGGGGAGCTGTTTTTT	CSVRRGGTGELFF
TRBJ2-3	TRBD2	.	TRBV5-6	TGTGCCAGCAGCTTAGGTCTCGGGAGGGCCGTAGATACGCAGTATTTT	CASSLGLGRAVDTQYF
TRBJ2-5	.	.	TRBV5-1	TGCGCCAGCAGCTTCTTAGGGACTGGGGGATGGACCCAGTACTTC	CASSFLGTGGWTQYF
TRBJ2-3	.	.	TRBV11-3	TGTGCCAGCAGCCCCCGGGGGAGCACAGATACGCAGTATTTT	CASSPRGSTDTQYF
TRBJ1-4	.	.	TRBV19	TGTGCCAGTAGTATGGGGGGGGCAACTAATGAAAAACTGTTTTTT	CASSMGGATNEKLFF
TRBJ1-1	.	.	TRBV12-3/TRBV12-4	TGTGCCAGCACCCTGCGGGGGACTGAAGCTTTCTTT	CASTLRGTEAFF
TRBJ1-4	TRBD1	.	TRBV7-9	TGTGCCAGCAGCTTGGGGACAGGGGCGGGTGCTAATGAAAAACTGTTTTTT	CASSLGTGAGANEKLFF
TRBJ1-2	.	.	TRBV20-1	TGCAGTGCTAGTGTTGGCAGGGGTGATTATGGCTACACCTTC	CSASVGRGDYGYTF
TRBJ1-6	TRBD1	.	TRBV3-1/TRBV3-2	TGTGCCAGCAGCCCCGGACAGGGGGGAAATTCACCCCTCCACTTT	CASSPGQGGNSPLHF
TRBJ2-1	TRBD2	.	TRBV6-1	TGTGCCAGCAGTGAACTGGGGTCCGGACTAGCGGGAGGGCCGGGGAGGGTCTTC	CASSELGSGLAGGPGRVF
TRBJ2-7	TRBD2	.	TRBV13	TGTGCCAGCAGCTACCGGACTAGCGGGAGTACCGCCTACGAGCAGTACTTC	CASSYRTSGSTAYEQYF
TRBJ2-7	TRBD2	.	TRBV25-1	TGTGCCAGCAGTGACACTAGCGGTCCCTACGAGCAGTACTTC	CASSDTSGPYEQYF
TRBJ2-3	.	.	TRBV30	TGTGCCCGGAGCCGCGGAGGGACAGATACGCAGTATTTT	CARSRGGTDTQYF
TRBJ2-1	TRBD1	.	TRBV5-6	TGTGCCAGCAGCCCTTTCGGGGCAGGGGGTGGCAATGAGCAGTTCTTC	CASSPFGAGGGNEQFF
TRBJ2-1	.	.	TRBV5-8	TGTGCCAGCAGCTTGACACTAGTACAGCAGTTCTTC	CASSLTLVQQFF
TRBJ2-1	.	.	TRBV10-1	TGCGCCAGCAGTGAGTCATGGAGCCCGCATGAGCAGTTCTTC	CASSESWSPHEQFF